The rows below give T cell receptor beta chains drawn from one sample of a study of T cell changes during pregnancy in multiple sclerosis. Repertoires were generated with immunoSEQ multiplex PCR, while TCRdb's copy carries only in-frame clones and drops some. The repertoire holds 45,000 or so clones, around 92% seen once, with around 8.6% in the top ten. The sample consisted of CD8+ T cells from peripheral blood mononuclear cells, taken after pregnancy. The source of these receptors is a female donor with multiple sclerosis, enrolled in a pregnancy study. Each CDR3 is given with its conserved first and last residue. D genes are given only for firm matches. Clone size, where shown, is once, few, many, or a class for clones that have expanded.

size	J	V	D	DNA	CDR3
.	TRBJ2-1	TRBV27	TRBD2	TGTGCCAGCAGTCGCCCGACTAGCGGGAGGGACAATGAGCAGTTCTTC	CASSRPTSGRDNEQFF
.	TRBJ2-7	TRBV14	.	TGTGCCAGCAGCCAAGGGCCCAGACGAGCGGGCGAGCAGTACTTC	CASSQGPRRAGEQYF
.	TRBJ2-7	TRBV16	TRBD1	TGTGCCAGCAGCCAGCCGGGACAGACCTACGAGCAGTACTTC	CASSQPGQTYEQYF
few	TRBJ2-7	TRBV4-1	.	TGCGCCAGCAGCCACGCAGAAGCCTACGAGCAGTACTTC	CASSHAEAYEQYF
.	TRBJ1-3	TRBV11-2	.	TGTGCCAGCAGCTTAGATTGGCAGGGCGGAAACACCATATATTTT	CASSLDWQGGNTIYF
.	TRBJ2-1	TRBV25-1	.	TGTGCCAGCAGTGAATGGGGCCCCTCAATGAAGGAGCAGTTCTTC	CASSEWGPSMKEQFF
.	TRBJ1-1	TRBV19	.	TGTGCCAGTAGTATTCAGGGGCTGAACACTGAAGCTTTCTTT	CASSIQGLNTEAFF
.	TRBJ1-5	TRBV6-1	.	TGTGCCAGCAGAGCAGGGGTCAATCAGCCCCAGCATTTT	CASRAGVNQPQHF
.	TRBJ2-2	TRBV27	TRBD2	TGTGCCAGTGGGGAGGGTTACACCGGGGAGCTGTTTTTT	CASGEGYTGELFF
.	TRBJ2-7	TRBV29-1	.	TGCAGCGTTGATTCTGCGGAGTCCTACGAGCAGTACTTC	CSVDSAESYEQYF
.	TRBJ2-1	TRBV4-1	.	TGCGCCAGCAGCCAGGAGACTTACAATGAGCAGTTCTTC	CASSQETYNEQFF